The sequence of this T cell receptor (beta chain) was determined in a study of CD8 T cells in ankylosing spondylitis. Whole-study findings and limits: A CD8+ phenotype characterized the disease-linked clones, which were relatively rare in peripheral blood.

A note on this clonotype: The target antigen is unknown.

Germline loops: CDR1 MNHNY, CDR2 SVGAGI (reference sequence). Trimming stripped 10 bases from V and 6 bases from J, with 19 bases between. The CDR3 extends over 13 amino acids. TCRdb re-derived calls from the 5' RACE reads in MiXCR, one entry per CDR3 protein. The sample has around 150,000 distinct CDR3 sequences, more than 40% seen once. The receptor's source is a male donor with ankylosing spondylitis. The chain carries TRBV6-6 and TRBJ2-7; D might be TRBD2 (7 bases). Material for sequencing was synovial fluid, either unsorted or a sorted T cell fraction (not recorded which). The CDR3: CATGGGSIREQYF. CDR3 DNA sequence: TGTGCCACCGGGGGCGGGAGTATCCGCGAGCAGTACTTC.